The clone carrying this T cell receptor beta chain is a singleton in its sample. TCRdb's table, derived via immunoSEQ multiplex PCR, lists solely in-frame clones and lacks some. The sample contains 2,500 to 3,500 clones, approximately 68% of which appear only once. The sample is drawn from a study of OX40 agonist ivuxolimab in advanced cancers. The germline CDR1 and CDR2 sequences are SGHDN and FVKESK. Trimming took 5 bases from V and 11 from J; bases not matched to a gene: 10. The CDR3 loop spans 16 amino acids. The receptor's source is an adult with an advanced solid tumor such as melanoma, head and neck, liver or kidney cancer. The sequencing here drew on CD4+ or CD8+ T cells sorted from blood, taken in a trial of the OX40 agonist ivuxolimab. The rearrangement uses TRBV14 and TRBJ1-6, with 12 bases identical to TRBD1. CDR3 nucleotide sequence: TGTGCCAGCAGCTCATCCGGGACAGGGGGCGCGACACCCCTCCACTTT. Encoded protein: CASSSSGTGGATPLHF.